The 6 T cell receptor beta chains given below trace back to one sample, sequenced in a study of patients and donors after allogeneic stem cell transplantation. TCRdb reanalysed the RT-PCR reads using MiXCR and keeps one entry per CDR3 protein. In the table there are over 400,000 distinct CDR3 sequences, roughly 17% of which are singletons. Material: blood, either unsorted or a sorted T cell fraction (not recorded which). These receptors came from a human donor who was either an allogeneic HSCT recipient or a stem cell or donor lymphocyte infusion donor (not recorded which). It is not recorded whose cells these are; they may come from a transplant donor.

This clonotype occurred a few times. This chain joins TRBV3-1 and TRBJ2-7; D is undetermined. Germline V gene lookup returns CDR1 LGHDT and CDR2 YNNKEL (reference sequence). The CDR3 is made up of 12 amino acids. V dropped 2 bases and J dropped 5 bases, with 7 bases sitting between them. CDR3 bases: TGTGCCAGCAGCCAACACGTAAACGAGCAGTACTTC. It codes for CASSQHVNEQYF.

The V gene is TRBV9, the J gene TRBJ1-1; D is unresolved. Trimming stripped 0 bases from V and 2 bases from J, with 5 bases between. This CDR3 has 13 amino acids. CDR1 and CDR2 (germline): SGDLS, YYNGEE. The DNA for the CDR3 is TGTGCCAGCAGCGTAGCAGCCAACACTGAAGCTTTCTTT. Encoded protein: CASSVAANTEAFF.

The chain joins TRBV9 to TRBJ2-5; 7 bases agree with TRBD1. J lost 3 bases, V lost 1 base, and 3 bases had no gene match. Germline V gives CDR1 SGDLS, CDR2 YYNGEE. The CDR3 has 14 amino acids. The CDR3 loop is CASSVKGQKETQYF. DNA for the CDR3: TGTGCCAGCAGCGTAAAGGGACAGAAAGAGACCCAGTACTTC.

This clonotype came up a few times. Written as DNA, the CDR3 is TGCGCCAGCAGCCAAGACGCAGGGTACGACACTGAAGCTTTCTTT. This sequence encodes CASSQDAGYDTEAFF. This chain links TRBV4-3 with TRBJ1-1, with a possible D match to TRBD1 (5 bases). V was shortened by 0 bases and J by 3 bases, with 11 bases between the two germline ends. Looked up from germline, CDR1 is LGHNA and CDR2 is YSLEER. There are 15 residues in the CDR3.

In this sample, this clonotype turned up many times. V is TRBV5-1 and J is TRBJ2-2, with D perhaps matching TRBD1 (6 bases). V shed 3 bases and J shed 2 bases, with 11 bases lying between them. Germline loops: CDR1 SGHRS, CDR2 YFSETQ. This CDR3 is 15 amino acids long. The CDR3 DNA is TGCGCCAGCAGCTCGGTCAGGGGAAACACCGGGGAGCTGTTTTTT. It codes for CASSSVRGNTGELFF. Supplemented by reference TRBV5-1 and TRBJ2-2, the full variable domain reads KAGVTQTPRYLIKTRGQQVTLSCSPISGHRSVSWYQQTPGQGLQFLFEYFSETQRNKGNFPGRFSGRQFSNSRSEMNVSTLELGDSALYLCASSSVRGNTGELFFGEGSRLTVL.

This clonotype was counted ten times or more. V gene TRBV5-1 combines with J gene TRBJ2-7; TRBD1 might be the D (6 bases). The V end was cut by 1 base, the J end by 0 bases, with 11 bases between. From germline, CDR1 is SGHRS and CDR2 YFSETQ. CDR3 length equals 15 residues. The CDR3 loop reads CASSLSWDTSYEQYF. The CDR3 coding sequence is TGCGCCAGCAGCTTGTCCTGGGACACCTCCTACGAGCAGTACTTC. The full variable domain, completed using reference TRBV5-1 and TRBJ2-7, is KAGVTQTPRYLIKTRGQQVTLSCSPISGHRSVSWYQQTPGQGLQFLFEYFSETQRNKGNFPGRFSGRQFSNSRSEMNVSTLELGDSALYLCASSLSWDTSYEQYFGPGTRLTVT.